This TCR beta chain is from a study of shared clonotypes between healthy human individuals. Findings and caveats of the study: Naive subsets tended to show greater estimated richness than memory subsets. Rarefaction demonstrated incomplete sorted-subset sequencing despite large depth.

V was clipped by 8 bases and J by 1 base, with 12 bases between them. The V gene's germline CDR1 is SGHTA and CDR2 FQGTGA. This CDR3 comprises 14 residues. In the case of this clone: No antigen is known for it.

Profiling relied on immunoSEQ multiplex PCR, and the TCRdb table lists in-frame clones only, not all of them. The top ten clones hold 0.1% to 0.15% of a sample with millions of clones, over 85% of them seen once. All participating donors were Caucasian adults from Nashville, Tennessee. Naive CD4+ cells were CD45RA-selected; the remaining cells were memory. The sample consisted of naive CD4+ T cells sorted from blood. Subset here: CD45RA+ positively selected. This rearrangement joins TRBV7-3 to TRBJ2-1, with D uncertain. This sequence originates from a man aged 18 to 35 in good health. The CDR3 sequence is CASSLSGSYNEQFF. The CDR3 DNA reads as TGTGCCAGCTCCCTGTCGGGTTCCTACAATGAGCAGTTCTTC.